The next 13 T cell receptor beta chains were all read from a single sample in a study of blood T cell repertoires in COVID-19. TCRdb's table, derived via immunoSEQ multiplex PCR, lists solely in-frame clones and lacks some. The table lists under 200,000 clones, approximately 80% of them singletons, with 3.7% in the top ten. Specimen: peripheral blood. These receptors all come from a woman at least 80 years old with acute or convalescent COVID-19.

The V and J genes are TRBV19 and TRBJ2-3; TRBD2 matches at 8 bases. The CDR3 sequence is 15 residues long. J lost 6 bases, V lost 5 bases, and 10 bases had no gene match. CDR1 is LNHDA, CDR2 SQIVND, per germline (reference sequence). CDR3 coding DNA: TGTGCCAGTAGTCGACCCGGGGGGGCCGGGGATACGCAGTATTTT. Translation: CASSRPGGAGDTQYF.

This clone was counted only a few times. This rearrangement joins TRBV7-6 to TRBJ2-3; a weak D match, TRBD2 (6 bases). The CDR3 has 16 amino acids. Trimming shortened V by 4 bases and J by 2 bases, and 16 bases separated the two germline ends. CDR1 SGHVS and CDR2 FNYEAQ come from the germline V gene. CDR3 coding DNA: TGTGCCAGCAGCTCGAGCGGACTATCCCACACAGATACGCAGTATTTT. Translation: CASSSSGLSHTDTQYF.

The rearrangement uses TRBV27 and TRBJ1-2; D unclear. This CDR3 is 13 amino acids long. Trimming removed 2 bases at V and 7 bases at J, with 11 bases between. Germline V gives CDR1 MNHEY, CDR2 SMNVEV (reference sequence). The CDR3 reads CASSLTAYSGYTF. CDR3 nucleotide sequence: TGTGCCAGCAGTTTAACAGCTTATTCTGGCTACACCTTC.

This sequence joins TRBV2 and TRBJ1-4; no reliable D call. The CDR3 runs to 14 residues. V lost 3 bases and J lost 7, with 12 bases in between. CDR1 is SNHLY and CDR2 is FYNNEI in the germline V gene. The DNA for the CDR3 is TGTGCCAGCAGTGATGGGAGGGCTGGTGAAAAACTGTTTTTT. This codes for CASSDGRAGEKLFF.

The DNA for the CDR3 is TGTGCCAGTAGTATCAGGGGACAGAACACACTCGTAAGCTACACCTTC. It yields the protein CASSIRGQNTLVSYTF. The chain combines TRBV19 with TRBJ1-2, with 7 bases fitting TRBD1. The CDR3 is 16 residues long. Germline V gene data show CDR1 as LNHDA and CDR2 as SQIVND (reference sequence). V trimming: 3 bases; J trimming: 9 bases; junction bases outside the gene matches: 16.

The genes are TRBV6-6 and TRBJ1-4; 7 bases agree with TRBD1. CDR1 and CDR2 from the germline V gene are MNHNY and SVGAGI (reference sequence). The CDR3 totals 14 residues. The V segment lost 4 bases and the J segment 6 bases; nucleotides outside the gene matches: 5. Here the CDR3 reads CASSLRQGYEKLFF. As DNA, the CDR3 is TGTGCCAGCAGTTTAAGACAGGGTTATGAAAAACTGTTTTTT.

V and J are TRBV3-1 (or the pseudogene TRBV3-2) and TRBJ2-7, with 12 nucleotides matching TRBD2. The V gene's germline CDR1 is LGHDT and CDR2 YNNKEL (reference sequence). The CDR3 sequence is 15 residues long. The trim removed 4 bases at V and 2 bases at J, leaving 3 bases unmatched. The CDR3 sequence is CASSLRLAGAYEQYF. The CDR3 nucleotides are TGTGCCAGCAGCCTCCGACTAGCGGGAGCCTACGAGCAGTACTTC.

The chain combines TRBV6-4 with TRBJ2-1; 12 positions agree with TRBD2. The CDR3 consists of 15 residues. Germline V gene sequence: CDR1 MRHNA, CDR2 SNTAGT. V was clipped by 6 bases and J by 2 bases; unmatched bases: 2. In DNA, the CDR3 is TGTGCCAGCAGCCGACTAGCGGGGGCCTACAATGAGCAGTTCTTC. The encoded protein is CASSRLAGAYNEQFF.

In its sample, this clone was seen once. The V call is TRBV2, the J call TRBJ2-3; 7 bases are shared with TRBD2. V lost 0 bases and J lost 2; bases outside the gene matches: 5. Germline V CDR1 and CDR2: SNHLY, FYNNEI. The CDR3 is 16 amino acids. CDR3 amino acids: CASSEAPSGTTDTQYF. In nucleotides, the CDR3 is TGTGCCAGCAGTGAAGCGCCTAGCGGAACCACAGATACGCAGTATTTT.

The gene calls are TRBV10-3 and TRBJ1-3; TRBD1 might be the D (5 bases). CDR3 length: 16 residues. V shed 6 bases and J shed 0 bases, with 15 bases lying between them. Per the germline V gene, CDR1 is ENHRY and CDR2 is SYGVKD. Here the CDR3 DNA reads TGTGCCATCAGCCGGAACGGGGGGAGCTCTGGAAACACCATATATTTT. Encoded protein: CAISRNGGSSGNTIYF.

The V and J genes are TRBV5-1 and TRBJ1-5, with D unclear. The germline V gene encodes CDR1 SGHRS and CDR2 YFSETQ. CDR3 length: 14 residues. V lost 0 bases and J lost 1, with 5 bases in between. The CDR3 reads CASSLGGSNQPQHF. The CDR3 bases are TGCGCCAGCAGCTTGGGAGGCAGCAATCAGCCCCAGCATTTT.

The chain links TRBV11-1 to TRBJ2-1; TRBD1 agrees at 9 bases. Germline lookup yields CDR1 SGHAT and CDR2 FQDESV (reference sequence). The CDR3 runs to 15 residues. V was pared by 5 bases and J by 6 bases, with 8 bases of the junction left unmatched. The CDR3 here is CASSQGQGFFNEQFF. CDR3 nucleotide sequence: TGTGCCAGCAGCCAGGGACAGGGATTTTTCAATGAGCAGTTCTTC.

The genes are TRBV2 and TRBJ1-5; 7 bases agree with TRBD1. The CDR3 contains 15 residues. V gave up 5 bases and J gave up 2 bases; unmatched junction bases: 6. Germline CDR1 and CDR2: SNHLY and FYNNEI. CDR3 region: CASSPDRSGNQPQHF. CDR3 DNA: TGTGCCAGCAGTCCGGACAGGAGCGGCAATCAGCCCCAGCATTTT.